The 17 T cell receptor beta chains in this list originate from one sample, sequenced in a study of identical twins. TCRdb called the 5' RACE reads again in MiXCR, with one record for every CDR3 protein. The table shows about 240,000 distinct CDR3 sequences, with over 9.5% occurring only once. The sequencing input was memory T cells sorted from blood. The receptors shown here come from a man between 50 and 59 years old in good health.

The J gene is TRBJ2-3, the V gene TRBV24-1, with a weak D call TRBD2 (5 bases). Per the germline V gene, CDR1 is KGHDR and CDR2 is SFDVKD. Trimming took off 4 bases at V and 6 bases at J, with 16 bases between the two ends. The CDR3 spans 15 residues. CDR3 nucleotide sequence: TGTGCCACCAGTGACGCCTTCGGGGATGTGGATACGCAGTATTTT. It specifies CATSDAFGDVDTQYF.

The rearrangement joins TRBV29-1 to TRBJ2-1, with 8 bases fitting TRBD1. Germline CDR1 is SQVTM and CDR2 is ANQGSEA. The V segment lost 4 bases and the J segment 9 bases; nucleotides outside the gene matches: 11. This CDR3 has 14 residues. CDR3 loop: CSVVGGQGVTEQFF. The CDR3 DNA reads TGCAGCGTTGTTGGAGGACAGGGTGTCACTGAGCAGTTCTTC.

This clonotype occurred many times. The genes are TRBV12-3 or TRBV12-4 and TRBJ2-1; D gene uncertain. V dropped 1 base and J dropped 4 bases, with 17 bases sitting between them. The CDR3 covers 17 residues. The CDR3 is CASSLGARNSIYNEQFF. CDR3 nucleotide sequence: TGTGCCAGCAGTTTAGGGGCCCGGAACTCTATATACAATGAGCAGTTCTTC.

The chain has TRBV6-5 and TRBJ2-7; D possibly corresponds to TRBD1 (6 bases). Trimming took off 5 bases at V and 7 bases at J, with 15 bases between the two ends. Looked up from germline, CDR1 is MNHEY and CDR2 is SVGAGI. The CDR3 has 13 amino acids. The CDR3 DNA reads TGTGCCAGCAGTAACCAGGGGTTCGGGGAGCAGTACTTC. It translates to CASSNQGFGEQYF.

This clonotype has at least ten counts. The chain uses TRBV6-1 and TRBJ2-4; the match to TRBD1 covers 8 bases. The CDR3 runs to 14 residues. Germline V gene data show CDR1 as MNHNS and CDR2 as SASEGT. The trim removed 5 bases at V and 7 bases at J, leaving 7 bases unmatched. The CDR3 DNA reads as TGTGCCAGCAGTCTCGGACAGGGCGAGAACATTCAGTACTTC. Its translation is CASSLGQGENIQYF.

CDR3: CASSLGVTDEQYF. CDR3 bases: TGTGCCAGCAGCCTAGGGGTTACGGACGAGCAGTACTTC. The rearrangement joins TRBV7-3 to TRBJ2-7, with D maybe TRBD1 (5 bases). Germline CDR1 reads SGHTA; CDR2 reads FQGTGA. CDR3 length: 13 amino acids. The V end was cut by 5 bases, the J end by 5 bases, with 13 bases between. Drawing the rest from reference TRBV7-3 and TRBJ2-7, the complete variable domain is GAGVSQTPSNKVTEKGKYVELRCDPISGHTALYWYRQSLGQGPEFLIYFQGTGAADDSGLPNDRFFAVRPEGSVSTLKIQRTERGDSAVYLCASSLGVTDEQYFGPGTRLTVT.

In its sample, this clonotype was seen many times. V usage is TRBV24-1 and J usage is TRBJ1-2; 7 bases line up with TRBD1. The ends lost 0 bases at V and 7 bases at J; junction bases unmatched: 4. Germline assignment: CDR1 KGHDR and CDR2 SFDVKD. This CDR3 has 14 residues. DNA for the CDR3: TGTGCCACCAGTGATTTGGACAGGGTTGGTGGCTACACCTTC. It is translated as CATSDLDRVGGYTF.

This clonotype was seen a few times. The chain employs TRBV19 and TRBJ2-1, with TRBD2 identical over 8 bases. CDR3 length: 17 residues. V lost 5 bases and J lost 0; bases outside the gene matches: 9. Germline lookup yields CDR1 LNHDA and CDR2 SQIVND (reference sequence). DNA of the CDR3: TGTGCCAGTAGTCCCGGGGGGGTAAGGAGCTCCTACAATGAGCAGTTCTTC. Protein product: CASSPGGVRSSYNEQFF.

There are many counts of this clonotype. The chain recombines TRBV11-2 with TRBJ2-1; a weak D match, TRBD1 (6 bases). Trimming took 0 bases from V and 6 from J, leaving 15 bases between them. The CDR3 contains 16 residues. Germline assignment: CDR1 SGHAT and CDR2 FQNNGV. The DNA for the CDR3 is TGTGCCAGCAGCTTAGAGCAGGGGCTTATACTCAATGAGCAGTTCTTC. Protein: CASSLEQGLILNEQFF. The variable domain in full, completed from reference TRBV11-2 and TRBJ2-1, reads EAGVAQSPRYKIIEKRQSVAFWCNPISGHATLYWYQQILGQGPKLLIQFQNNGVVDDSQLPKDRFSAERLKGVDSTLKIQPAKLEDSAVYLCASSLEQGLILNEQFFGPGTRLTVL.

In this sample, this clonotype turned up a few times. The chain is built from TRBV7-8 and TRBJ2-2; D is uncertain. CDR1 and CDR2 (germline): SGHVS, FQNEAQ. The CDR3 sequence is 13 residues long. With 1 base removed from V and 8 bases from J, the gap between germline ends came to 8 bases. CDR3 nucleotides: TGTGCCAGCAGCTTAGTTCGGCTGGGGGAGCTGTTTTTT. Protein sequence: CASSLVRLGELFF. Together with reference TRBV7-8 and TRBJ2-2, the CDR3 gives the full variable domain: GAGVSQSPRYKVAKRGQDVALRCDPISGHVSLFWYQQALGQGPEFLTYFQNEAQLDKSGLPSDRFFAERPEGSVSTLKIQRTQQEDSAVYLCASSLVRLGELFFGEGSRLTVL.

This clonotype was found many times. The CDR3 nucleotides read TGTGCCAGCAGTTACTCAAGACAGGGGGGTTCACCCCTCCACTTT. This gives the protein CASSYSRQGGSPLHF. This chain connects TRBV6-5 to TRBJ1-6; 9 bases agree with TRBD1. This CDR3 region has 15 residues. The V gene's germline CDR1 is MNHEY and CDR2 SVGAGI. Germline trimming cut 0 bases from V and 9 bases from J; bases unmatched to any gene: 3.

This clonotype has at least ten counts. The chain joins TRBV9 to TRBJ2-3; no definite D call. This CDR3 region has 13 residues. The V and J ends lost 3 bases and 5 bases respectively, with 10 bases between them. CDR1 and CDR2 (germline): SGDLS, YYNGEE. This CDR3 reads CASSASRVDTQYF. The CDR3, as DNA: TGTGCCAGCAGCGCATCTAGGGTAGATACGCAGTATTTT.

This clonotype occurred a few times. The J gene is TRBJ1-1, the V gene TRBV15, with D tentatively TRBD1 (5 bases). The germline V gene encodes CDR1 LNHNV and CDR2 YYDKDF (reference sequence). Trimming left V 0 bases short and J 10 bases short, with 12 bases between. The CDR3 runs to 13 residues. The chain's CDR3 is CATSRDQGRGAFF. The CDR3 DNA reads TGTGCCACCAGCAGAGATCAAGGGAGGGGAGCTTTCTTT. Complete variable domain (other parts from reference TRBV15 and TRBJ1-1): DAMVIQNPRYQVTQFGKPVTLSCSQTLNHNVMYWYQQKSSQAPKLLFHYYDKDFNNEADTPDNFQSRRPNTSFCFLDIRSPGLGDTAMYLCATSRDQGRGAFFGQGTRLTVV.

This clonotype has at least ten counts. The chain carries TRBV24-1 and TRBJ2-3, with TRBD2 as a possible D gene (5 bases). CDR3 size: 17 residues. Trimming removed 4 bases from V and 0 bases from J, with 16 bases in between. Looked up from germline, CDR1 is KGHDR and CDR2 is SFDVKD. As DNA, the CDR3 is TGTGCCACCAGTGACCCCCTTCCGGGATCAAGCACAGATACGCAGTATTTT. This sequence encodes CATSDPLPGSSTDTQYF.

The sample holds a few counts of this clonotype. The CDR3 DNA is TGCAGTGCCCGTGGCCTGCGGGACTACGAGCAGTACTTC. It encodes CSARGLRDYEQYF. The rearrangement links TRBV20-1 to TRBJ2-7; TRBD2 might be the D (6 bases). This CDR3 comprises 13 residues. Trimming cost V 6 bases and J 3 bases, with 15 bases left between them. The germline CDR1 and CDR2 sequences are DFQATT and SNEGSKA (reference sequence).

V usage is TRBV4-3 and J usage is TRBJ2-2; 8 positions agree with TRBD1. This CDR3 contains 17 residues. Per the germline V gene, CDR1 is LGHNA and CDR2 is YSLEER. V lost 1 base and J lost 1; bases outside the gene matches: 5. CDR3 residues: CASSQGFRGRNTGELFF. As DNA, the CDR3 is TGCGCCAGCAGCCAAGGATTCAGGGGGCGGAACACCGGGGAGCTGTTTTTT.

There are a few counts of this clonotype. The chain couples TRBV5-1 to TRBJ1-2; TRBD1 aligns across 9 bases. The germline V gene has CDR1 SGHRS and CDR2 YFSETQ. The CDR3 contains 15 residues. The V segment lost 0 bases and the J segment 4 bases; nucleotides outside the gene matches: 4. The DNA for the CDR3 is TGCGCCAGCAGCTTGGGGACAGGGGAAGGCTATGGCTACACCTTC. Its protein is CASSLGTGEGYGYTF.